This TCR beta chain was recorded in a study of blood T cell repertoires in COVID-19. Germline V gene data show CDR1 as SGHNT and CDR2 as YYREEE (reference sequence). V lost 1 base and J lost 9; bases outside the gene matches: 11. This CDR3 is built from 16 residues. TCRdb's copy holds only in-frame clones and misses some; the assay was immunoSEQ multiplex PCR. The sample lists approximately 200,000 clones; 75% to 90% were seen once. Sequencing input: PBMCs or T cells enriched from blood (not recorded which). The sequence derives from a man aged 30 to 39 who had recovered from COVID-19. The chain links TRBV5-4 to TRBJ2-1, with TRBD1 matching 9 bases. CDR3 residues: CASSLPRDRDQGEQFF. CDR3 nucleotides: TGTGCCAGCAGCTTGCCCCGGGACAGGGACCAGGGTGAGCAGTTCTTC. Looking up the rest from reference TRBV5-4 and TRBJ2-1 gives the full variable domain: ETGVTQSPTHLIKTRGQQVTLRCSSQSGHNTVSWYQQALGQGPQFIFQYYREEENGRGNFPPRFSGLQFPNYSSELNVNALELDDSALYLCASSLPRDRDQGEQFFGPGTRLTVL.